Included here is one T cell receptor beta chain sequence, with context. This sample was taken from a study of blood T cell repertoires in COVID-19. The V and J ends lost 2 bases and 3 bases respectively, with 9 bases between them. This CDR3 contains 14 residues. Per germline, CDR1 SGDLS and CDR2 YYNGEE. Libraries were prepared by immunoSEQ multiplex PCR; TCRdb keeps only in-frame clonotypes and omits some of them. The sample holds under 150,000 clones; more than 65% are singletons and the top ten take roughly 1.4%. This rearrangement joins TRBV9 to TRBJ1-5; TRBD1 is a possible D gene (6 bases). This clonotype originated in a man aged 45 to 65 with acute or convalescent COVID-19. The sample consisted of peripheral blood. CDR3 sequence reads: CASSVSGDNQPQHF. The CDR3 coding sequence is TGTGCCAGCAGCGTGTCAGGGGACAATCAGCCCCAGCATTTT.